The T cell receptor beta chain under discussion was sequenced for a study of blood T cells in healthy people across ages. Overall study results and limits: The percentage of naive T cells correlated strongly with TCR beta diversity. Among T cells, TCR beta diversity per million cells dropped roughly linearly as age rose.

The donors, aged about 6 to 100, were healthy Caucasians from Russia. This clonotype has a handful of counts. Its target is unknown. Together with a sample-barcoded 5' primer, a J-beta primer mix was included in a second PCR lasting roughly 6 to 12 cycles. The authors tagged each cDNA molecule using a template-switch adaptor with 12 random nucleotides. TCRdb passed the 5' RACE reads through MiXCR, listing each CDR3 protein once. The sample consists of over 600,000 distinct CDR3 sequences, about 21% of them appearing once. The CDR3 is 18 amino acids. Trimming cost V 5 bases and J 5 bases; bases outside gene matches: 17.

What was sequenced was blood. This sequence originates from a man between 65 and 85 years old in good health. The chain couples TRBV12-3 or TRBV12-4 to TRBJ2-5; 10 bases are shared with TRBD2. Here the CDR3 DNA reads TGTGCCAGCAGTCGGGGACTAGCGATGGTCGGCCCGGCGGAGACCCAGTACTTC. It yields the protein CASSRGLAMVGPAETQYF.